The present entry profiles one T cell receptor beta chain with its context. This sample was included in a study of beta chain features in type 1 diabetes. Trimming took 1 base from V and 4 from J; bases not matched to a gene: 5. Germline CDR1 reads SGHTA; CDR2 reads FQGNSA. CDR3 length: 16 amino acids. Of the isolated RNA, all was reverse transcribed, and so the sequenced material was expressed TCRB transcripts. Profiled with immunoSEQ multiplex PCR; TCRdb holds only in-frame clones, not every one. The table records more than 300,000 clones, over 9.5% of them present only once. By way of CD45RO/CCR7/CD25/CD127/CD95/CD27, the CD4+ regulatory, stem cell-like memory, central memory and naive cells were sorted.

This clonotype was obtained from a man in his late teens or twenties in good health. The chain joins TRBV7-2 to TRBJ2-3; TRBD2 matches 10 bases. Specimen: naive CD4+ T cells from blood. CDR3 loop: CASSLVASGSADTQYF. The CDR3 bases are TGTGCCAGCAGCTTAGTGGCTAGCGGGAGTGCAGATACGCAGTATTTT.